This paragraph covers one T cell receptor beta chain sequence. The sample holds a few counts of this clonotype. Its antigen has not been determined. Per-base qualities were not stored, and no clone one base away is much larger. Library preparation was by multiplex PCR. Instrument used: Illumina HiSeq 4000. CDR3 regions were amplified by Arm-PCR with iRepertoire HTBI primers to construct TCR beta libraries. PCR products were gel purified before sequencing. The authors processed their data as follows. Gene usage analysis of CDR3 amino acid clonotypes used the approximately 56 TRBV and approximately 13 TRBJ segments found across samples. COPE and FqMerger were used to merge filtered high-quality paired reads into contigs. BLAST was used to align contigs to IMGT TRBV, TRBD and TRBJ reference genes, with CDR3 defined following IMGT. Any clonotype with a frequency above 0.1% was counted as a highly expanded clone. Shannon entropy was used to measure repertoire diversity, and the Gini coefficient was used to measure V-J evenness. Public clonotypes were defined as clonotypes shared by more than one individual. The public reads were quality trimmed at Q25 with fastp and then assembled into clones with MiXCR by TCRdb, keeping productive beta chains. Entries are consolidated by CDR3 protein sequence, retaining the most common genes and DNA. These V and J calls are TCRdb output, not the study's own analysis. The sample has a few hundred thousand distinct CDR3 sequences on record, roughly 24% of them singletons. Of the sample, 25% to 30% is held by the ten largest clones.

The data were obtained in a study of regulatory T cells in long-lasting Graves disease (dated by TCRdb to the early 2020s). Regarding the study in general: Persistent Graves' disease was defined as antithyroid drug treatment for over 5 years with persistently positive TSH receptor autoantibodies. TCR sequencing covered some 13 persistent and 20 or so newly diagnosed Graves' disease patients, around 33 samples in total. In the clinical cohort, patients with persistent Graves' disease had used antithyroid drugs for an average of around 9.3 years. Peripheral blood TCR sequencing and RNA sequencing compared persistent Graves' disease patients with newly diagnosed Graves' disease patients. The study was conducted in China and was registered as a clinical trial. Overall study outcomes, separate from this receptor: Patients with persistent disease shared more public clonotypes (about 2,900) than newly diagnosed patients did (about 1,000). Only the TCR beta chain was sequenced and analyzed. Because the primary lesion, thyroid tissue, could not be accessed, the study looked at peripheral blood alone. As a limitation, the authors acknowledged that the small sample size may reduce accuracy. Persistent Graves' disease patients showed lower TCR Shannon entropy and fewer highly expanded clones than newly diagnosed patients, suggesting clonal expansion. Persistent disease showed preferential use of TRBV28, TRBJ1-2 and TRBJ2-5, whereas newly diagnosed disease favored TRBV20-1 and TRBJ2-1.

Based on the germline V gene, the CDR1 and CDR2 sequences are SNHLY and FYNNEI. V loses 6 bases of germline sequence and J loses 0 bases, and the interval between the two ends is 15 bases. The CDR3, cysteine through phenylalanine, is 15 amino acids long. This entry keeps only the CDR3 DNA: 45 bases, framed from base 1. Interpreted using the paper, the time point label stands for: persistent/refractory GD, antithyroid drugs over 5 years with positive TRAb. For both TCR sequencing and RNA sequencing, RNA was extracted from PBMCs using TRIzol. The diagnosis of Graves' disease was made according to American Thyroid Association guidelines. Patients were recruited from an endocrinology department in Xi'an, China. Each patient gave roughly 8.4 milliliters of peripheral blood, collected in an EDTA anticoagulant tube. Ficoll Paque Plus density gradient separation was used to isolate PBMCs, and no further T cell sorting was done. An Agilent 2100 Bioanalyzer and agarose gel were used to check RNA quality, while a NanoDrop 2000 measured RNA concentration.

The clonotype comes from a woman aged 40 to 50 with Graves disease. Donor details come from another sample of the same person, matched by shared clones. The sequencing used peripheral blood mononuclear cells (PBMCs), collected when the disease was refractory, from a patient treated with antithyroid drugs. The chain is made from TRBV2 and TRBJ2-7; the D segment could be TRBD1, given 6 matching bases. CDR3 protein: CASSLRQANSYEQYF. The DNA sequence is TGTGCCAGCAGCTTACGACAGGCAAACTCCTACGAGCAGTACTTC.